This T cell receptor (beta chain) was identified in a study of T cells in Graves' hyperthyroidism and ophthalmopathy. Clinical symptoms, serum thyroxine, TRAb, thyroid ultrasound and orbital computed tomography informed diagnoses. There were TCR beta CDR3 regions amplified from RNA transcripts. When the TCR CDR3 underwent first-round RT-PCR, the HTBI primer set was used. TCRdb processed the multiplex PCR reads anew with MiXCR; each CDR3 protein has one entry. This table has about 500,000 distinct CDR3 sequences, 40% to 50% appearing once. Trimming took 3 bases from V and 5 from J; bases not matched to a gene: 3. The CDR3 runs to 13 residues. CDR1 and CDR2 (germline): SNHLY, FYNNEI.

The TCR was taken from an adult woman with Graves' disease, either hyperthyroidism or ophthalmopathy (not recorded which). The J gene is TRBJ2-7, the V gene TRBV2, with 8 bases that match TRBD1. The specimen was peripheral blood or thyroid tissue (not recorded which). The CDR3 region is CASSEEQGDEQYF. CDR3 coding DNA: TGTGCCAGCAGTGAGGAACAGGGGGACGAGCAGTACTTC.